A selection of T cell receptor beta chains follows, all from one sample in a study of blood T cell repertoires in COVID-19. Sequenced by immunoSEQ multiplex PCR; TCRdb stores in-frame clones only, minus some. The repertoire includes about 210,000 clones, roughly 84% of them detected once, and approximately 7.3% sits in the top ten. Material: PBMCs or T cells enriched from blood (not recorded which). The receptors stem from a man aged 25-45 years in a cohort exposed to, infected with or recovered from COVID-19 (not recorded which). Each CDR3 is given with its conserved first and last residue. The D gene is left open where the match is weak. Size tells how often a clone was seen (once, few, many) or the class of an expanded clone, and some rows leave it out.

d_gene: .; abundance: .; v_gene: TRBV27; len: 12; j_gene: TRBJ2-7; CDR3nt: TGTGCCAGCAGTCGGGGATTCTACGAGCAGTACTTC; CDR3aa: CASSRGFYEQYF
d_gene: .; abundance: .; v_gene: TRBV19; len: 18; j_gene: TRBJ1-5; CDR3nt: TGTGCCAGTAGTTTTAACCCCGACACAGCGGATAGCAATCAGCCCCAGCATTTT; CDR3aa: CASSFNPDTADSNQPQHF
d_gene: .; abundance: .; v_gene: TRBV3-1/TRBV3-2; len: 18; j_gene: TRBJ2-1; CDR3nt: TGTGCCAGCAGCCAAGAATTTAGGCTGGATACAGCCCACAATGAGCAGTTCTTC; CDR3aa: CASSQEFRLDTAHNEQFF
d_gene: TRBD2; abundance: .; v_gene: TRBV6-5; len: 15; j_gene: TRBJ2-5; CDR3nt: TGTGCCAGCAGCAGGGGAGCGGGAGGGCCGGAGACCCAGTACTTC; CDR3aa: CASSRGAGGPETQYF
d_gene: .; abundance: .; v_gene: TRBV24-1; len: 12; j_gene: TRBJ1-1; CDR3nt: TGTGCCACCAGTGATTTTGGCAGAGAAGCTTTCTTT; CDR3aa: CATSDFGREAFF
d_gene: TRBD1; abundance: .; v_gene: TRBV24-1; len: 16; j_gene: TRBJ2-5; CDR3nt: TGTGCCACCAGTGATTTGACAGGGGGTGGCCAAGAGACCCAGTACTTC; CDR3aa: CATSDLTGGGQETQYF
d_gene: TRBD1; abundance: .; v_gene: TRBV9; len: 15; j_gene: TRBJ1-1; CDR3nt: TGTGCCAGCAGCGTAGAGGGGGCGCGGAACACTGAAGCTTTCTTT; CDR3aa: CASSVEGARNTEAFF
d_gene: .; abundance: .; v_gene: TRBV7-9; len: 15; j_gene: TRBJ2-3; CDR3nt: TGTGCCAGCAGCCCCACTAGCCGGTACACAGATACGCAGTATTTT; CDR3aa: CASSPTSRYTDTQYF
d_gene: TRBD1; abundance: .; v_gene: TRBV7-6; len: 15; j_gene: TRBJ1-1; CDR3nt: TGTGCCAGCAGCTTGGGGACAGGGCGGGAGTCTGAAGCTTTCTTT; CDR3aa: CASSLGTGRESEAFF
d_gene: TRBD1; abundance: few; v_gene: TRBV27; len: 17; j_gene: TRBJ1-5; CDR3nt: TGTGCCAGCAGTGAATATTATCGACAGGGATCCGGACAGCCCCAGCATTTT; CDR3aa: CASSEYYRQGSGQPQHF
d_gene: TRBD1; abundance: .; v_gene: TRBV5-5; len: 13; j_gene: TRBJ2-7; CDR3nt: TGTGCCAGCAGCTTGCAGGGGGCCTACGAGCAGTACTTC; CDR3aa: CASSLQGAYEQYF
d_gene: TRBD1; abundance: .; v_gene: TRBV28; len: 15; j_gene: TRBJ1-6; CDR3nt: TGTGCCAGTCTAGGGGGAGGGACAGGAAATTCACCCCTCCACTTT; CDR3aa: CASLGGGTGNSPLHF
d_gene: .; abundance: .; v_gene: TRBV5-1; len: 15; j_gene: TRBJ2-5; CDR3nt: TGCGCCAGCAATTTGGAGGGGCGCCCTGAAGAGACCCAGTACTTC; CDR3aa: CASNLEGRPEETQYF
d_gene: TRBD1; abundance: .; v_gene: TRBV23-1; len: 17; j_gene: TRBJ2-2; CDR3nt: TGCGCCAGCAGTCTAGACAGGGGAGGAGGAGACACCGGGGAGCTGTTTTTT; CDR3aa: CASSLDRGGGDTGELFF
d_gene: .; abundance: .; v_gene: TRBV28; len: 14; j_gene: TRBJ2-7; CDR3nt: TGTGCCAGCAGTAAAGCCGGGTCTAGGTACGAGCAGTACTTC; CDR3aa: CASSKAGSRYEQYF
d_gene: TRBD2; abundance: .; v_gene: TRBV27; len: 18; j_gene: TRBJ2-3; CDR3nt: TGTGCCAGCAGTGCGGCAGTAGGGCGGGAGGCCGAGGCAGATACGCAGTATTTT; CDR3aa: CASSAAVGREAEADTQYF
d_gene: TRBD1; abundance: once; v_gene: TRBV27; len: 16; j_gene: TRBJ1-1; CDR3nt: TGTGCCAGCAGTCTTACTCCAACAGGGGGCGGAACTGAAGCTTTCTTT; CDR3aa: CASSLTPTGGGTEAFF
d_gene: .; abundance: .; v_gene: TRBV6-2/TRBV6-3; len: 17; j_gene: TRBJ2-5; CDR3nt: TGTGCCAGCAGCCCACTGGCCCTCGACAGAAGTCAAGAGACCCAGTACTTC; CDR3aa: CASSPLALDRSQETQYF
d_gene: TRBD1; abundance: .; v_gene: TRBV6-5; len: 13; j_gene: TRBJ1-2; CDR3nt: TGTGCCAGCAAGCCGACAGGGAGCTATGGCTACACCTTC; CDR3aa: CASKPTGSYGYTF
d_gene: .; abundance: .; v_gene: TRBV7-8; len: 13; j_gene: TRBJ1-1; CDR3nt: TGTGCCAGCAGCTTATTTGAGACTCATGAAGCTTTCTTT; CDR3aa: CASSLFETHEAFF
d_gene: .; abundance: .; v_gene: TRBV3-1/TRBV3-2; len: 19; j_gene: TRBJ1-2; CDR3nt: TGTGCCAGCAGCCAATATAGGACGGACAAGAATACAAGAATCTATGGCTACACCTTC; CDR3aa: CASSQYRTDKNTRIYGYTF
d_gene: TRBD2; abundance: medium-sized; v_gene: TRBV6-2/TRBV6-3; len: 17; j_gene: TRBJ2-5; CDR3nt: TGTGCCAGCAGTTACCCCCTAGCGGGAGTGGGGCAAGAGACCCAGTACTTC; CDR3aa: CASSYPLAGVGQETQYF
d_gene: TRBD2; abundance: many; v_gene: TRBV4-2; len: 16; j_gene: TRBJ2-1; CDR3nt: TGTGCCAGCAGCCAAGAACTAGCGGGAAGTTGGAATGAGCAGTTCTTC; CDR3aa: CASSQELAGSWNEQFF
d_gene: .; abundance: .; v_gene: TRBV9; len: 14; j_gene: TRBJ1-1; CDR3nt: TGTGCCAGCAGCGATCAGGGAGGGAACACTGAAGCTTTCTTT; CDR3aa: CASSDQGGNTEAFF
d_gene: .; abundance: .; v_gene: TRBV5-8; len: 16; j_gene: TRBJ2-2; CDR3nt: TGTGCCAGCAGCCGGGTCGGACACACGAACACCGGGGAGCTGTTTTTT; CDR3aa: CASSRVGHTNTGELFF
d_gene: TRBD2; abundance: .; v_gene: TRBV5-4; len: 15; j_gene: TRBJ2-3; CDR3nt: TGTGCCAGCAGCTCAAGCGCGGGAGTAAGAGATACGCAGTATTTT; CDR3aa: CASSSSAGVRDTQYF
d_gene: .; abundance: .; v_gene: TRBV5-1; len: 12; j_gene: TRBJ1-1; CDR3nt: TGCGCCAGCAGCTTGTTGGACAGTGAAGCTTTCTTT; CDR3aa: CASSLLDSEAFF
d_gene: .; abundance: .; v_gene: TRBV5-6; len: 14; j_gene: TRBJ2-2; CDR3nt: TGTGCCAGCAGCTTCGGGGTGGGAGCCGGGGAGCTGTTTTTT; CDR3aa: CASSFGVGAGELFF